A single sample is the source of the 2 T cell receptor beta chains below, sequenced in a study of cytomegalovirus exposure and HLA in healthy donors. The PCR contained 60 Vbeta and 13 Jbeta primers. The table came from immunoSEQ multiplex PCR; TCRdb's copy has only in-frame clones and leaves some out. The data contain some 170,000 clones, 75% to 80% of them singletons. What was sequenced was PBMCs. These TCRs come from a man aged 35 to 55 in good health and CMV-seropositive.

The genes are TRBV6-6 and TRBJ1-5, with D possibly being TRBD1 (5 bases). This CDR3 comprises 15 residues. The germline gives CDR1 MNHNY, CDR2 SVGAGI (reference sequence). V was clipped by 2 bases and J by 7 bases, with 15 bases between them. This chain's CDR3 is CASSYPGEGRQPQHF. The CDR3 nucleotides read TGTGCCAGCAGTTACCCGGGGGAGGGAAGACAGCCCCAGCATTTT.

The chain is built from TRBV28 and TRBJ1-5; D is ambiguous. V was pared by 1 base and J by 0 bases, with 10 bases between. Germline assignment: CDR1 MDHEN and CDR2 SYDVKM. The CDR3 totals 16 residues. The CDR3 nucleotides are TGTGCCAGCAGTTTATACCGGGTCTATAGCAATCAGCCCCAGCATTTT. Translation: CASSLYRVYSNQPQHF.